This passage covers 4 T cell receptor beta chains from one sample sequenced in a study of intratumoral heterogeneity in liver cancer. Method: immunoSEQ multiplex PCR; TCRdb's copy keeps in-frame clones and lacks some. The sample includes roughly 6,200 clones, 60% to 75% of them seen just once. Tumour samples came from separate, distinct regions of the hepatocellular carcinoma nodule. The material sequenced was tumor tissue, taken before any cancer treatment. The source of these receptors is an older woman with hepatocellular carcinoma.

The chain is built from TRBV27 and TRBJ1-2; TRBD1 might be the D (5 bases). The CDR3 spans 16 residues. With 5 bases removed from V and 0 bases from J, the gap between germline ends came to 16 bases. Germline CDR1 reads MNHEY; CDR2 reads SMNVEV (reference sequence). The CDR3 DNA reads TGTGCCAGCAGTGTTGGAGGTCCAGGGACTAACTATGGCTACACCTTC. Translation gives CASSVGGPGTNYGYTF.

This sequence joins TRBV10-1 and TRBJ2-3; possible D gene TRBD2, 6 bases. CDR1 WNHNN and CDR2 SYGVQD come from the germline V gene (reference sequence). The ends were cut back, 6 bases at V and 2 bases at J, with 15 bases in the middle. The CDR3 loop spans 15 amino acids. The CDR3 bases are TGCGCCAGCAGGGAGGGGAGCGGGCCCACAGATACGCAGTATTTT. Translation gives CASREGSGPTDTQYF.

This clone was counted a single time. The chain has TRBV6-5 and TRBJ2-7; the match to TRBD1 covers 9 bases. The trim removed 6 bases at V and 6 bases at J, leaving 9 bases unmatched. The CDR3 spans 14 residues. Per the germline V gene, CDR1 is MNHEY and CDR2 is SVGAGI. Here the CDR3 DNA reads TGTGCCAGCAGGAGTGGGACAGGGTTTGGCGAGCAGTACTTC. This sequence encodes CASRSGTGFGEQYF.

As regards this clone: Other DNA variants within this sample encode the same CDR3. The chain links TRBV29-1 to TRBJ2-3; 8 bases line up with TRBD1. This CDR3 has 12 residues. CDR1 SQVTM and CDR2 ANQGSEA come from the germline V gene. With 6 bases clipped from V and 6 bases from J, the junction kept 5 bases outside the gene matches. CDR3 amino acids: CSVGQGGDTQYF. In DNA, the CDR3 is TGCAGCGTAGGACAGGGCGGCGATACGCAGTATTTT.